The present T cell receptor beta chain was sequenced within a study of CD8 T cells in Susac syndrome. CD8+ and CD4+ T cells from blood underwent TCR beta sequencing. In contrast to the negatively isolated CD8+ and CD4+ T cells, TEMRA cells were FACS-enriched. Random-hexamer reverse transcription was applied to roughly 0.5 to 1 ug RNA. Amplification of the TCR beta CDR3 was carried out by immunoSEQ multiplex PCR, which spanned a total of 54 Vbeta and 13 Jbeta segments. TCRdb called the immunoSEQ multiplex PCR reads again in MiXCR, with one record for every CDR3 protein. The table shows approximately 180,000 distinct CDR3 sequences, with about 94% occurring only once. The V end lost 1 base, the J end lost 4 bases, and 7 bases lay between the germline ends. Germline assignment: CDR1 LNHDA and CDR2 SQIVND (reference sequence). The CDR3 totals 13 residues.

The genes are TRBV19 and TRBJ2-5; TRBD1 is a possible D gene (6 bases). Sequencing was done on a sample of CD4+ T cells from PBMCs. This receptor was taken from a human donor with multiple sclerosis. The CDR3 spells CASSIGGRETQYF. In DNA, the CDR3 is TGTGCCAGTAGTATAGGGGGGCGAGAGACCCAGTACTTC. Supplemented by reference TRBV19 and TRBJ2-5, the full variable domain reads DGGITQSPKYLFRKEGQNVTLSCEQNLNHDAMYWYRQDPGQGLRLIYYSQIVNDFQKGDIAEGYSVSREKKESFPLTVTSAQKNPTAFYLCASSIGGRETQYFGPGTRLLVL.